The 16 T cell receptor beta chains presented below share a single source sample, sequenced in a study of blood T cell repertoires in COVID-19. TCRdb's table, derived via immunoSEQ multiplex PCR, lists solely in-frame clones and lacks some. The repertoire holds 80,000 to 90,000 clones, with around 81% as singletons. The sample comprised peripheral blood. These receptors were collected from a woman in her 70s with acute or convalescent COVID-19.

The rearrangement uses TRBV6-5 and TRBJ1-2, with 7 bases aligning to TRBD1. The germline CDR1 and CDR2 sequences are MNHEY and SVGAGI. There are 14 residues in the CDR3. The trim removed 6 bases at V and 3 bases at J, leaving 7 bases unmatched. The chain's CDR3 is CASRPQGDYYGYTF. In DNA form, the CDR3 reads TGTGCCAGCAGGCCTCAGGGGGACTACTATGGCTACACCTTC.

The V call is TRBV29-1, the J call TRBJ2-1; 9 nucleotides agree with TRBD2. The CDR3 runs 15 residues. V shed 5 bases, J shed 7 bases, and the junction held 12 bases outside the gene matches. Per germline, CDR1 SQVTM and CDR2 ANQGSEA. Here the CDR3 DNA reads TGCAGCGTTCTCCCCCGAGCGGGGGGTGGAAATGAGCAGTTCTTC. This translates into CSVLPRAGGGNEQFF.

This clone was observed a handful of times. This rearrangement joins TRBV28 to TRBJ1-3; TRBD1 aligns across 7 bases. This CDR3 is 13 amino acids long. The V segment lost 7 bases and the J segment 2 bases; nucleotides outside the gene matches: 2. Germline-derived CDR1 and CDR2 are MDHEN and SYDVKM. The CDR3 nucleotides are TGTGCCAGCAACAGGGGACCTGGAAACACCATATATTTT. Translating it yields CASNRGPGNTIYF.

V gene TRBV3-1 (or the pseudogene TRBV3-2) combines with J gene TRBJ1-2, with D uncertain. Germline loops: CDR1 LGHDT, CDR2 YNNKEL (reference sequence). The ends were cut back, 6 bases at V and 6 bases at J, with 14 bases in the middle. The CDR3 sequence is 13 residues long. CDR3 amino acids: CASSPRSTDGYTF. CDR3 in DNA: TGTGCCAGCAGTCCTAGGTCCACGGATGGCTACACCTTC.

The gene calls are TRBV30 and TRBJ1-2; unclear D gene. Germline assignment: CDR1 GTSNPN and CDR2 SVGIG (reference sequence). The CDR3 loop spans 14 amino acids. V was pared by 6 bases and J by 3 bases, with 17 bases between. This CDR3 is CACKPRPPDYGYTF. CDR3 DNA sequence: TGTGCCTGCAAACCCAGGCCCCCCGACTATGGCTACACCTTC. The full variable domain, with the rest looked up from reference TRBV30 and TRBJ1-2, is SQTIHQWPATLVQPVGSPLSLECTVEGTSNPNLYWYRQAAGRGLQLLFYSVGIGQISSEVPQNLSASRPQDRQFILSSKKLLLSDSGFYLCACKPRPPDYGYTFGSGTRLTVV.

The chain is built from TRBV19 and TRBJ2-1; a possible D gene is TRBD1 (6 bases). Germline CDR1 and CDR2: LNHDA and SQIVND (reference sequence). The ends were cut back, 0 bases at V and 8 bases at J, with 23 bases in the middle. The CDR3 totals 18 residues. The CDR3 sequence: CASSIDRDTQGYIDEQFF. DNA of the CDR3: TGTGCCAGTAGTATAGATAGGGACACTCAGGGGTACATCGATGAGCAGTTCTTC.

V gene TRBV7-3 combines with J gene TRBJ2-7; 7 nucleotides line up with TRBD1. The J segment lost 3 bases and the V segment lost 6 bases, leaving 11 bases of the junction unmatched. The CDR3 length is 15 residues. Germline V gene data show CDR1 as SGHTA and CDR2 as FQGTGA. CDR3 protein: CASSLLPGQNYEQYF. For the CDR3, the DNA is TGTGCCAGCAGTCTCCTGCCGGGACAGAACTACGAGCAGTACTTC.

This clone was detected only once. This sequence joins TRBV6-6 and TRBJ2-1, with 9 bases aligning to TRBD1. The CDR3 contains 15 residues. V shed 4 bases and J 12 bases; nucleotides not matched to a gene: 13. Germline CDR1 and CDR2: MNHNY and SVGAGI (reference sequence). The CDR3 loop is CASSSPGQGVLGQFF. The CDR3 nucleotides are TGTGCCAGCAGTTCTCCGGGACAGGGAGTTTTGGGGCAGTTCTTC.

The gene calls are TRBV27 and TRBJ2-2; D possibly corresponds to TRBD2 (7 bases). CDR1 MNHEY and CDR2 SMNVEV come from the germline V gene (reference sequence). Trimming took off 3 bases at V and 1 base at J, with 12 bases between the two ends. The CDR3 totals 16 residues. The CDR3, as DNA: TGTGCCAGCAGTTTGGGGCGGGGGCGGAACACCGGGGAGCTGTTTTTT. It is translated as CASSLGRGRNTGELFF.

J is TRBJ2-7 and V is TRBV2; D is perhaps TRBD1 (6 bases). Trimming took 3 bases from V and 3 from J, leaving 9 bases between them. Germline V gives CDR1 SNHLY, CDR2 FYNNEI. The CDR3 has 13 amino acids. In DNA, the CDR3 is TGTGCCAGCAGTGATTGGGACAACTACGAGCAGTACTTC. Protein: CASSDWDNYEQYF. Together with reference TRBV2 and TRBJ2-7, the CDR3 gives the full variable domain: EPEVTQTPSHQVTQMGQEVILRCVPISNHLYFYWYRQILGQKVEFLVSFYNNEISEKSEIFDDQFSVERPDGSNFTLKIRSTKLEDSAMYFCASSDWDNYEQYFGPGTRLTVT.

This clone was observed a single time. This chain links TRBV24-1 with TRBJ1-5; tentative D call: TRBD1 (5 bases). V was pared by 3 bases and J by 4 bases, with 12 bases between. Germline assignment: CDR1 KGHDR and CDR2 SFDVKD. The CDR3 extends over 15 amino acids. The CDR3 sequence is CATSDPTEPNQPQHF. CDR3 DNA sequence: TGTGCCACCAGTGATCCGACAGAGCCTAATCAGCCCCAGCATTTT.

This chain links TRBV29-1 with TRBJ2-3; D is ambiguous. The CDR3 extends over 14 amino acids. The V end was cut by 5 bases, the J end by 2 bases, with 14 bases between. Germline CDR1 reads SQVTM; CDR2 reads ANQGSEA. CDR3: CSVKTFSFTDTQYF. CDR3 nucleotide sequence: TGCAGCGTTAAAACCTTTAGTTTCACAGATACGCAGTATTTT.

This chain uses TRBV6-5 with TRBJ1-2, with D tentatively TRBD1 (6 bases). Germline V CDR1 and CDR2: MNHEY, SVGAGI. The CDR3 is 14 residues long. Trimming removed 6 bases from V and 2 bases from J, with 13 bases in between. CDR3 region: CASRTIGQNYGYTF. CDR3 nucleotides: TGTGCCAGCAGGACTATTGGACAGAACTATGGCTACACCTTC.

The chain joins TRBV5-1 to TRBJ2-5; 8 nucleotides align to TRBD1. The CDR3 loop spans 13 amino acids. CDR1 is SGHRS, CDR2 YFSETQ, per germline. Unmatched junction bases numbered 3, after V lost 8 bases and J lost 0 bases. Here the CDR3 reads CASGQGYQETQYF. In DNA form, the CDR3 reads TGCGCCAGTGGACAGGGCTACCAAGAGACCCAGTACTTC.

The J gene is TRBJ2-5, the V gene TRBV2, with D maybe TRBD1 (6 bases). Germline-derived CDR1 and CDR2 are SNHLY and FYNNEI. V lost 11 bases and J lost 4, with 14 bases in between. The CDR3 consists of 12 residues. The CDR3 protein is CAFGQLGETQYF. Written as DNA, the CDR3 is TGTGCCTTCGGACAGCTAGGAGAGACCCAGTACTTC.

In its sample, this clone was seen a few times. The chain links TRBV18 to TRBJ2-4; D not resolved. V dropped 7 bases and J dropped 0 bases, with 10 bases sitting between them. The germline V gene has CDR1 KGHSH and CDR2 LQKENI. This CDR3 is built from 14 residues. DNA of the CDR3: TGTGCCAGCTTGGCAGTCCTAGCCAAAAACATTCAGTACTTC. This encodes CASLAVLAKNIQYF.